This note documents a single TCR beta chain sequence. Its specificity is unknown. Trimming took off 2 bases at V and 1 base at J, with 8 bases between the two ends. The CDR3 has 14 residues. Germline V CDR1 and CDR2: MDHEN, SYDVKM. These data are taken from a study of OX40 agonist ivuxolimab in advanced cancers. Study-wide results and caveats: Clonal expansion by week 6 occurred in CD4+ and CD8+ blood T cells (at 0.1 to 3.0 mg/kg). Partial responders at 0.1-3.0 mg/kg showed near-lowest clonal expansion.

The method was immunoSEQ multiplex PCR; TCRdb's version includes in-frame clones alone and lacks a portion of them. The profile shows 40,000 to 65,000 clones, 80% to 85% of them singletons. Patients were ruled out by autoimmune disease history or systemic immunosuppression. The study sampled blood at baseline, cycle 4 day 1, and cycle 7 day 1. This chain uses TRBV28 with TRBJ1-2; D unclear. This material consisted of CD4+ or CD8+ T cells sorted from blood, taken in a trial of the OX40 agonist ivuxolimab. The receptor comes from an adult with an advanced solid tumor such as melanoma, head and neck, liver or kidney cancer. The CDR3 region is CASSLVQLNYGYTF. Here the CDR3 DNA reads TGTGCCAGCAGTTTAGTCCAGCTTAACTATGGCTACACCTTC.